This TCR beta chain was retrieved from a study of blood T cell repertoires in COVID-19. Overall study: The study drew acute and convalescent COVID-19 samples from the United States, Italy and Spain. The cDNA or gDNA used as material had been derived from T cells, B-cell-depleted T cells, or PBMCs.

The germline gives CDR1 MNHEY, CDR2 SVGAGI. V was clipped by 7 bases and J by 5 bases; unmatched bases: 6. The CDR3 is 13 amino acids. Data came from immunoSEQ multiplex PCR; TCRdb stores just in-frame clones and leaves some out. The sample shows 70,000 to 95,000 clones, around 92% of them seen only once. The rearrangement links TRBV6-5 to TRBJ2-7; 9 nucleotides agree with TRBD1. The sequenced sample was peripheral blood. The receptor was derived from a man aged 50 to 60 with COVID-19, enrolled during active disease. The CDR3 sequence: CASTFTGGDEQYF. In nucleotides, the CDR3 is TGTGCCAGCACCTTTACAGGGGGCGACGAGCAGTACTTC.